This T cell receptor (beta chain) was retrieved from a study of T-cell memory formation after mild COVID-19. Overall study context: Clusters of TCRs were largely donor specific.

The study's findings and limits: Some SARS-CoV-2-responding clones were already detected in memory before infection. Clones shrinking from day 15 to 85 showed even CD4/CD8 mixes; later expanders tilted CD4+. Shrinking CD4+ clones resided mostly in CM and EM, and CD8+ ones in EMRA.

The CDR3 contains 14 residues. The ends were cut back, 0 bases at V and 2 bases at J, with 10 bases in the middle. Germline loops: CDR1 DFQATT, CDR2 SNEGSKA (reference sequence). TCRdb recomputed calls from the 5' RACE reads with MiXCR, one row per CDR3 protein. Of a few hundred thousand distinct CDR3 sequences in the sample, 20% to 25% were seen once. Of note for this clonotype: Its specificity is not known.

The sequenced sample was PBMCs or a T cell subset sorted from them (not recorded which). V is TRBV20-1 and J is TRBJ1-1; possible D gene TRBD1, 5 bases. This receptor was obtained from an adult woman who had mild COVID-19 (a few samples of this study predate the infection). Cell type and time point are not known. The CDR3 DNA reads TGCAGTGCTAGAGAAACAGGCGGTAACACTGAAGCTTTCTTT. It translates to CSARETGGNTEAFF.